The sequence of this T cell receptor (beta chain) was determined in a study of shared clonotypes between healthy human individuals. General study results and limits: A small donor pool kept down the genetic and exposure-history diversity that was represented. Clonotype sharing among donors was thought likely to change with sequencing depth. Naive subsets, compared against memory subsets, generally had larger estimated richness values.

About this clone itself: Its antigen is unidentified.

Naive CD8 cells were CD45RO-negative, positively selected for CCR7, excluding terminally differentiated effector memory CD45RA+ cells. Measured with immunoSEQ multiplex PCR; TCRdb has only the in-frame clones, and not every one. The table lists hundreds of thousands of clones, more than 85% of them singletons. Specimen: naive CD8+ T cells sorted from blood. The origin of this receptor is a man aged 25 to 40 in good health.

CDR3 DNA: TGCGCCAGCAGCCCGGGACAGGGACGTTACGAGCAGTACTTC. Its protein is CASSPGQGRYEQYF. This chain links TRBV5-1 with TRBJ2-7; 9 bases line up with TRBD1. Looked up from germline, CDR1 is SGHRS and CDR2 is YFSETQ. V gave up 4 bases and J gave up 4 bases; unmatched junction bases: 6. This CDR3 contains 14 residues.